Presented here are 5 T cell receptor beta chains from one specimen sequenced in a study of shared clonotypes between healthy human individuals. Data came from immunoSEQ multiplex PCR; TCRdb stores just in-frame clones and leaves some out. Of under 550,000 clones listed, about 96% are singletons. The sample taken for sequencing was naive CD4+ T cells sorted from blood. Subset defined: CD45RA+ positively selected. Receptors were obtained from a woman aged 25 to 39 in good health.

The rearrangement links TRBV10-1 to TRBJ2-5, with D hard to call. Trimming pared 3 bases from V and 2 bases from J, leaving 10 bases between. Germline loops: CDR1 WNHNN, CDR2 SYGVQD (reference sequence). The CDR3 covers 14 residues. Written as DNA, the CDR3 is TGCGCCAGCAGTGAAACACAGATACAAGAGACCCAGTACTTC. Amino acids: CASSETQIQETQYF.

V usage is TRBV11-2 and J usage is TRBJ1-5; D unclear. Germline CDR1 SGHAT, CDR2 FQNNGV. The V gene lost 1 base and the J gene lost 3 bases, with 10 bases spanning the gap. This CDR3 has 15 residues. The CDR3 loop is CASSLADGFNQPQHF. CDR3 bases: TGTGCCAGCAGCTTAGCTGATGGGTTCAATCAGCCCCAGCATTTT.

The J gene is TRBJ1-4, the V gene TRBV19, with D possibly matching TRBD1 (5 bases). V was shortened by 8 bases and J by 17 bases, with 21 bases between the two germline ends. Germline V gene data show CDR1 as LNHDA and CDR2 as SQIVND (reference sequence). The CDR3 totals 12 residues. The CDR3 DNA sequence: TGTGCCAGTGGGACGCCTCGGCGAGCGTGTTTTTTT. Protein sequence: CASGTPRRACFF. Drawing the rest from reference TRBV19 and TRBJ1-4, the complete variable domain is DGGITQSPKYLFRKEGQNVTLSCEQNLNHDAMYWYRQDPGQGLRLIYYSQIVNDFQKGDIAEGYSVSREKKESFPLTVTSAQKNPTAFYLCASGTPRRACFFGSGTQLSVL.

CDR3 in DNA: TGTGCCAGCTCACCACCGGAACAGCCCCAGCATTTT. Translating it yields CASSPPEQPQHF. This rearrangement joins TRBV18 to TRBJ1-5; no clear D. The germline V gene has CDR1 KGHSH and CDR2 LQKENI. The CDR3 is 12 residues long. The V end was cut by 0 bases, the J end by 7 bases, with 4 bases between.

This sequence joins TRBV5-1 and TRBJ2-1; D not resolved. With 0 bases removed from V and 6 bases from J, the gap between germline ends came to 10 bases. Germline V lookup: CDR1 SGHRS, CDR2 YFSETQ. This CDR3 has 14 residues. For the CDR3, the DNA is TGCGCCAGCAGCTTGGGTTCGGCCACCAATGAGCAGTTCTTC. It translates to CASSLGSATNEQFF.